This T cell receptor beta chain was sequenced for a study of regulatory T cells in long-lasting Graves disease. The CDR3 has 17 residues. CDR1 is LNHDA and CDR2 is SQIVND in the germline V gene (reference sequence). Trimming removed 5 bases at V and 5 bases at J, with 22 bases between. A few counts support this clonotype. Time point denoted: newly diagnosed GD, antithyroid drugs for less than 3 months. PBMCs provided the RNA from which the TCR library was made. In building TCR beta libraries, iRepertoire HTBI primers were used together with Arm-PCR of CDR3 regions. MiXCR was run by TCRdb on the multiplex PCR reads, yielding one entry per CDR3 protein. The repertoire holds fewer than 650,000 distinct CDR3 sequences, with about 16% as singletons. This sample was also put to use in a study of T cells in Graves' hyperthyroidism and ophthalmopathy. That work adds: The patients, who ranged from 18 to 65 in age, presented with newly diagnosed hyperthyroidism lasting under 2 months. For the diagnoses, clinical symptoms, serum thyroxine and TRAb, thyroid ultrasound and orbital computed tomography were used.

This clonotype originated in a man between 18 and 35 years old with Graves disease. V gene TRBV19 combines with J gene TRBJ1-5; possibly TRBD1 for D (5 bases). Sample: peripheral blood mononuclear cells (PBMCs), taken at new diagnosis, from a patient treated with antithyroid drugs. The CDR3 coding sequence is TGTGCCAGTAGTGCGGGTTCAGGGAGGCGCAGGGATCAGCCCCAGCATTTT. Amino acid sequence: CASSAGSGRRRDQPQHF. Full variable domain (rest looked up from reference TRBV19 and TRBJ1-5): DGGITQSPKYLFRKEGQNVTLSCEQNLNHDAMYWYRQDPGQGLRLIYYSQIVNDFQKGDIAEGYSVSREKKESFPLTVTSAQKNPTAFYLCASSAGSGRRRDQPQHFGDGTRLSIL.